The next 20 T cell receptor beta chains were all read from a single sample in a study of T cell responses to AZD1222 COVID-19 vaccine. TCRdb's copy holds only in-frame clones and misses some; the assay was immunoSEQ multiplex PCR. The sample records 110,000 to 150,000 clones, more than 85% being singletons. Here the sequenced sample was peripheral blood, taken on day 0 of AZD1222 vaccination. The receptor set was obtained from an adult in good health.

This chain links TRBV3-1 (or the pseudogene TRBV3-2) with TRBJ1-1; TRBD1 matches 7 bases. After removal of 1 base from V and 1 base from J, the junction contained 3 bases not matched to a gene. Germline CDR1 is LGHDT and CDR2 is YNNKEL (reference sequence). CDR3 length equals 15 residues. This chain's CDR3 is CASSQGTGPNTEAFF. CDR3 DNA: TGTGCCAGCAGCCAAGGGACAGGTCCGAACACTGAAGCTTTCTTT.

The chain combines TRBV5-1 with TRBJ2-2; D possibly corresponds to TRBD2 (6 bases). The V end lost 2 bases, the J end lost 0 bases, and 14 bases lay between the germline ends. In germline, CDR1 is SGHRS, CDR2 YFSETQ. This CDR3 comprises 17 residues. CDR3 coding DNA: TGCGCCAGCAGCTTTAACCAGGGACTTTCGAACACCGGGGAGCTGTTTTTT. This encodes CASSFNQGLSNTGELFF.

The chain employs TRBV9 and TRBJ2-2; D may be TRBD1 (5 bases). The CDR3 runs 13 residues. Germline V lookup: CDR1 SGDLS, CDR2 YYNGEE. V lost 0 bases and J 7 bases, leaving 7 bases between the germline ends. CDR3: CASSVGGIGELFF. The CDR3 nucleotides are TGTGCCAGCAGCGTAGGGGGCATCGGGGAGCTGTTTTTT.

This chain joins TRBV3-1 (or the pseudogene TRBV3-2) and TRBJ2-7; possible D gene TRBD1, 6 bases. Germline V gene data show CDR1 as LGHDT and CDR2 as YNNKEL (reference sequence). V lost 1 base and J 7 bases, leaving 11 bases between the germline ends. CDR3 length equals 13 residues. The CDR3 reads CASSQGTAQEQYF. The CDR3 nucleotides read TGTGCCAGCAGCCAAGGGACAGCCCAGGAGCAGTACTTC.

This clone came up once. J is TRBJ2-5 and V is TRBV5-1; D unclear. This CDR3 comprises 13 residues. V was clipped by 3 bases and J by 10 bases, with 16 bases between them. Germline lookup yields CDR1 SGHRS and CDR2 YFSETQ. CDR3 loop: CASSSDLGMGQYF. The CDR3 bases are TGCGCCAGCAGCTCGGACCTTGGTATGGGCCAGTACTTC.

The rearrangement joins TRBV25-1 to TRBJ2-2; D remains unclear. The germline gives CDR1 MGHDK, CDR2 SYGVNS. V was cut by 2 bases and J by 0 bases, with 10 bases left in between. This CDR3 contains 16 residues. The DNA for the CDR3 is TGTGCCAGCAGTGAAGGTAGACGTTCGAACACCGGGGAGCTGTTTTTT. As protein: CASSEGRRSNTGELFF. Combining the CDR3 with reference TRBV25-1 and TRBJ2-2 gives the whole variable domain EADIYQTPRYLVIGTGKKITLECSQTMGHDKMYWYQQDPGMELHLIHYSYGVNSTEKGDLSSESTVSRIRTEHFPLTLESARPSHTSQYLCASSEGRRSNTGELFFGEGSRLTVL.

The J gene is TRBJ1-1, the V gene TRBV2; D possibly corresponds to TRBD1 (6 bases). The ends were cut back, 6 bases at V and 6 bases at J, with 20 bases in the middle. Germline V gene sequence: CDR1 SNHLY, CDR2 FYNNEI. This CDR3 has 15 residues. DNA of the CDR3: TGTGCCAGCAGGGGGGCAGCACTAACCACGGCTGAAGCTTTCTTT. This sequence encodes CASRGAALTTAEAFF.

In its sample, this clone was seen once. This chain links TRBV19 with TRBJ1-1; 8 bases agree with TRBD1. The CDR3 spans 15 residues. The trim removed 9 bases at V and 5 bases at J, leaving 14 bases unmatched. Germline CDR1 LNHDA, CDR2 SQIVND (reference sequence). This chain's CDR3 is CASLSRGTGGTEAFF. The CDR3, as DNA: TGTGCCAGCCTCTCCCGGGGAACAGGGGGGACTGAAGCTTTCTTT. The variable domain in full, completed from reference TRBV19 and TRBJ1-1, reads DGGITQSPKYLFRKEGQNVTLSCEQNLNHDAMYWYRQDPGQGLRLIYYSQIVNDFQKGDIAEGYSVSREKKESFPLTVTSAQKNPTAFYLCASLSRGTGGTEAFFGQGTRLTVV.

CDR3 protein: CASSFEYEQYF. The CDR3 DNA reads as TGTGCCAGCAGTTTCGAATACGAGCAGTACTTC. V and J are TRBV2 and TRBJ2-7; D remains ambiguous. Germline CDR1 reads SNHLY; CDR2 reads FYNNEI. This CDR3 contains 11 residues. Trimming cost V 5 bases and J 4 bases, with 6 bases left between them. The variable domain in full, with the rest retrieved from reference TRBV2 and TRBJ2-7, is EPEVTQTPSHQVTQMGQEVILRCVPISNHLYFYWYRQILGQKVEFLVSFYNNEISEKSEIFDDQFSVERPDGSNFTLKIRSTKLEDSAMYFCASSFEYEQYFGPGTRLTVT.

The J gene is TRBJ2-2, the V gene TRBV19; D might be TRBD1 or TRBD2, each matching 6 bases. Germline assignment: CDR1 LNHDA and CDR2 SQIVND (reference sequence). The CDR3 covers 18 residues. The V gene lost 5 bases and the J gene lost 0 bases, with 19 bases spanning the gap. The CDR3 loop reads CASSWKGGGRPNTGELFF. The CDR3, as DNA: TGTGCCAGTAGTTGGAAGGGGGGCGGGCGACCGAACACCGGGGAGCTGTTTTTT.

The rearrangement joins TRBV30 to TRBJ1-1; the match to TRBD1 covers 9 bases. The CDR3 loop spans 14 amino acids. Germline-derived CDR1 and CDR2 are GTSNPN and SVGIG (reference sequence). The trim removed 3 bases at V and 5 bases at J, leaving 7 bases unmatched. CDR3 nucleotide sequence: TGTGCCTGGAGGGTGGACAGGGGTCTTACTGAAGCTTTCTTT. Protein product: CAWRVDRGLTEAFF. Full variable domain (outside the CDR3, taken from reference TRBV30 and TRBJ1-1): SQTIHQWPATLVQPVGSPLSLECTVEGTSNPNLYWYRQAAGRGLQLLFYSVGIGQISSEVPQNLSASRPQDRQFILSSKKLLLSDSGFYLCAWRVDRGLTEAFFGQGTRLTVV.

This clone showed up just once. The chain couples TRBV10-2 to TRBJ2-2, with TRBD2 matching over 9 bases. The V gene's germline CDR1 is WSHSY and CDR2 SAAADI. This CDR3 has 17 residues. The V segment lost 2 bases and the J segment 0 bases; nucleotides outside the gene matches: 4. In nucleotides, the CDR3 is TGCGCCAGCAGTGAGAGGGTAGCGGGAGCGAACACCGGGGAGCTGTTTTTT. As protein: CASSERVAGANTGELFF.

The chain is built from TRBV2 and TRBJ2-7, with 7 bases matching TRBD1. From germline, CDR1 is SNHLY and CDR2 FYNNEI. There are 15 residues in the CDR3. The trim removed 3 bases at V and 2 bases at J, leaving 7 bases unmatched. The CDR3 coding sequence is TGTGCCAGCAGTGATTCGGACAGGTTTACCTACGAGCAGTACTTC. As protein: CASSDSDRFTYEQYF. Full variable domain (rest looked up from reference TRBV2 and TRBJ2-7): EPEVTQTPSHQVTQMGQEVILRCVPISNHLYFYWYRQILGQKVEFLVSFYNNEISEKSEIFDDQFSVERPDGSNFTLKIRSTKLEDSAMYFCASSDSDRFTYEQYFGPGTRLTVT.

The V and J genes are TRBV3-1 (or the pseudogene TRBV3-2) and TRBJ2-7; no clear D gene. Trimming cost V 0 bases and J 6 bases, with 15 bases left between them. CDR1 and CDR2 (germline): LGHDT, YNNKEL (reference sequence). The CDR3 extends over 15 amino acids. CDR3 DNA: TGTGCCAGCAGCCAAGAGGCCGCTACGTATCGCGAGCAGTACTTC. Its protein is CASSQEAATYREQYF.

The chain joins TRBV7-2 to TRBJ1-5; 8 bases map to TRBD1. CDR1 is SGHTA, CDR2 FQGNSA, per germline. This CDR3 has 14 residues. Germline trimming cut 5 bases from V and 6 bases from J; bases unmatched to any gene: 6. For the CDR3, the DNA is TGTGCCAGCAGCACAGGACAGGGAGGTCAGCCCCAGCATTTT. It specifies CASSTGQGGQPQHF.

The chain is built from TRBV21-1 and TRBJ2-7; the table's D gene call, TRBD1, was not cross checked with the DNA. TRBV21-1 is deemed a pseudogene. This CDR3 has 17 amino acids. This CDR3 is CASTKAPHRWYNHEQYF. The CDR3 nucleotides read TGTGCCAGCACCAAGGCCCCCCACCGCTGGTACAACCACGAGCAGTACTTC.

CDR3 sequence reads: CSVALRGDQPQHF. The CDR3 nucleotides are TGCAGCGTTGCTTTAAGGGGCGATCAGCCCCAGCATTTT. The V gene is TRBV29-1, the J gene TRBJ1-5; a weak D match, TRBD1 (5 bases). Germline-derived CDR1 and CDR2 are SQVTM and ANQGSEA. V lost 4 bases and J lost 5, with 12 bases in between. The CDR3 contains 13 residues.

The chain employs TRBV29-1 and TRBJ2-2; 7 bases line up with TRBD2. CDR3 length: 16 residues. Germline V lookup: CDR1 SQVTM, CDR2 ANQGSEA. Losses at the gene ends were 3 bases for V and 0 bases for J; bases not matched to a gene: 7. The CDR3 region is CSVDPSSGTNTGELFF. The CDR3 bases are TGCAGCGTTGACCCCTCTAGCGGCACGAACACCGGGGAGCTGTTTTTT.

There are a few counts of this clone. The chain recombines TRBV4-1 with TRBJ1-1; D is ambiguous. This CDR3 region has 18 residues. Germline-derived CDR1 and CDR2 are MGHRA and YSYEKL. Trimming left V 1 base short and J 2 bases short, with 20 bases between. CDR3 loop: CASSQVGFFVETNTEAFF. In nucleotides, the CDR3 is TGCGCCAGCAGCCAAGTCGGTTTCTTTGTCGAAACAAACACTGAAGCTTTCTTT.

This clone was observed a single time. This could be a read error, since a much larger clone is one nucleotide away. The gene calls are TRBV3-1 (or the pseudogene TRBV3-2) and TRBJ2-7; D unresolved. CDR3 length: 11 amino acids. V was clipped by 3 bases and J by 0 bases, with 0 bases between them. Per germline, CDR1 LGHDT and CDR2 YNNKEL (reference sequence). CDR3 coding DNA: TGTGCCAGCAGCCACTCCTACGAGCAGTACTTC. It translates to CASSHSYEQYF.